One sample yielded the 27 T cell receptor beta chains listed below, sequenced in a study of T-cell memory formation after mild COVID-19. TCRdb reanalysed the 5' RACE reads using MiXCR and keeps one entry per CDR3 protein. Among fewer than 650,000 distinct CDR3 sequences, approximately 15% were seen once, and the ten largest hold around 7.8%. Sequenced material: PBMCs or a T cell subset sorted from them (not recorded which). These receptors came from an adult woman who had mild COVID-19 (a few samples of this study predate the infection). Cell type and time point are not known.

This clonotype was observed a few times. The V and J genes are TRBV14 and TRBJ2-7; 7 positions match TRBD1. The CDR3 is made up of 12 amino acids. V was clipped by 4 bases and J by 6 bases; unmatched bases: 3. CDR1 SGHDN and CDR2 FVKESK come from the germline V gene. The CDR3 spells CASSPTGAEQYF. The CDR3 bases are TGTGCCAGCAGCCCTACAGGGGCCGAGCAGTACTTC.

This clonotype came up a few times. The chain couples TRBV29-1 to TRBJ1-1; D possibly corresponds to TRBD1 (5 bases). CDR1 and CDR2 (germline): SQVTM, ANQGSEA. The CDR3 extends over 13 amino acids. V lost 5 bases to trimming and J lost 0 bases, with 10 bases between them. CDR3 bases: TGCAGCGTTTCCGAGGGGATGAACACTGAAGCTTTCTTT. This codes for CSVSEGMNTEAFF.

This clonotype was detected only a few times. This chain joins TRBV9 and TRBJ2-7; D is ambiguous. Per germline, CDR1 SGDLS and CDR2 YYNGEE. V was pared by 4 bases and J by 0 bases, with 11 bases between. The CDR3 runs 14 residues. The CDR3 DNA reads TGTGCCAGCAGCTCCCGCGTGAACTCCTACGAGCAGTACTTC. This encodes CASSSRVNSYEQYF.

The chain combines TRBV9 with TRBJ2-7; D unresolved. Trimming pared 0 bases from V and 5 bases from J, leaving 15 bases between. In germline, CDR1 is SGDLS, CDR2 YYNGEE. The CDR3 length is 15 residues. DNA for the CDR3: TGTGCCAGCAGCGTAGACGGCCAACGAGTGGACGAGCAGTACTTC. Amino acid sequence: CASSVDGQRVDEQYF.

V is TRBV5-1 and J is TRBJ2-1, with D perhaps TRBD2 (5 bases). Trimming cost V 6 bases and J 7 bases, with 14 bases left between them. Germline assignment: CDR1 SGHRS and CDR2 YFSETQ. The CDR3 is made up of 13 amino acids. This CDR3 is CASTMMGVNEQFF. The CDR3 DNA is TGCGCCAGCACCATGATGGGAGTAAATGAGCAGTTCTTC.

CDR3 DNA: TGCAGTGCCGCAGGATTGGCGAACACTGAAGCTTTCTTT. Translated, it gives CSAAGLANTEAFF. The genes are TRBV20-1 and TRBJ1-1; no clear D gene. Per the germline V gene, CDR1 is DFQATT and CDR2 is SNEGSKA (reference sequence). V was shortened by 6 bases and J by 1 base, with 12 bases between the two germline ends. This CDR3 contains 13 residues.

This clonotype was seen a handful of times. V is TRBV6-1 and J is TRBJ1-2; no clear D gene. CDR1 MNHNS and CDR2 SASEGT come from the germline V gene. Deletions cut 6 bases from V and 7 bases from J, with 18 bases between. CDR3 length: 14 residues. The CDR3 protein is CASRRGEGITGYTF. CDR3 DNA: TGTGCCAGCAGGCGTGGGGAGGGCATCACTGGCTACACCTTC.

The chain couples TRBV18 to TRBJ2-2; D may match TRBD1 or TRBD2 (6 bases each). Germline CDR1 and CDR2: KGHSH and LQKENI. The CDR3 has 15 residues. Trimming removed 0 bases at V and 5 bases at J, with 10 bases between. CDR3 amino acids: CASSPPGGQTGELFF. CDR3 in DNA: TGTGCCAGCTCACCACCGGGGGGCCAAACCGGGGAGCTGTTTTTT.

The genes are TRBV20-1 and TRBJ2-7; 9 nucleotides align to TRBD2. Germline V lookup: CDR1 DFQATT, CDR2 SNEGSKA (reference sequence). CDR3 length equals 13 residues. J lost 5 bases, V lost 8 bases, and 10 bases had no gene match. CDR3 sequence reads: CSIIRGLANEQYF. CDR3 in DNA: TGCAGTATTATCCGGGGACTAGCTAACGAGCAGTACTTC.

A few counts support this clonotype. The chain links TRBV2 to TRBJ2-7, with TRBD1 matching 7 bases. Germline V gene sequence: CDR1 SNHLY, CDR2 FYNNEI. V lost 2 bases and J lost 5; bases outside the gene matches: 6. The CDR3 consists of 14 residues. DNA of the CDR3: TGTGCCAGCAGTGAAAGGGGACAGTTCCACGAGCAGTACTTC. Translating it yields CASSERGQFHEQYF.

This rearrangement joins TRBV6-2 or TRBV6-3 to TRBJ2-2, with D possibly TRBD2 on 6 matching bases. V lost 0 bases and J 4 bases, leaving 18 bases between the germline ends. The CDR3 consists of 18 residues. CDR1 is MNHEY and CDR2 is SVGEGT in the germline V gene. The chain's CDR3 is CASSYSTGTLKRTGELFF. The CDR3 DNA reads as TGTGCCAGCAGTTACTCGACCGGGACTTTAAAACGCACCGGGGAGCTGTTTTTT.

J is TRBJ2-7 and V is TRBV20-1; possibly TRBD1 for D (5 bases). Germline CDR1 DFQATT, CDR2 SNEGSKA (reference sequence). Trimming removed 0 bases from V and 4 bases from J, with 16 bases in between. This CDR3 is 15 amino acids long. This CDR3 is CSARDLYAGLYEQYF. The CDR3 nucleotides are TGCAGTGCTAGAGATCTCTATGCAGGGTTGTACGAGCAGTACTTC.

This chain links TRBV20-1 with TRBJ1-1; D uncertain. The V gene's germline CDR1 is DFQATT and CDR2 SNEGSKA (reference sequence). The CDR3 is 8 residues long. The V gene lost 1 base and the J gene lost 11 bases, with 2 bases spanning the gap. Here the CDR3 DNA reads TGCAGTGCTAGAGGTGCTTTCTTT. Translating gives CSARGAFF.

This clonotype was found a few times. V and J are TRBV4-2 and TRBJ1-2; perhaps TRBD1 as D (5 bases). V lost 0 bases to trimming and J lost 0 bases, with 8 bases between them. The CDR3 has 15 residues. Per germline, CDR1 LGHNA and CDR2 YNFKEQ. In DNA, the CDR3 is TGTGCCAGCAGCCAAGAGTACAGGACTAACTATGGCTACACCTTC. Residues: CASSQEYRTNYGYTF.

V usage is TRBV5-1 and J usage is TRBJ1-1; 10 nucleotides align to TRBD1. This CDR3 has 15 residues. The germline V gene encodes CDR1 SGHRS and CDR2 YFSETQ. V lost 3 bases to trimming and J lost 1 base; unmatched junction nucleotides: 3. The CDR3 DNA reads TGCGCCAGCAGCTCGGGACAGGGGCCGAACACTGAAGCTTTCTTT. Its translation: CASSSGQGPNTEAFF.

This clonotype appeared a few times. J is TRBJ2-7 and V is TRBV5-5, with D hard to call. From germline, CDR1 is SGHKS and CDR2 YYEKEE (reference sequence). The CDR3 contains 12 residues. The V and J ends lost 1 base and 4 bases respectively, with 6 bases between them. CDR3 nucleotides: TGTGCCAGCAGCTTGATCTTATACGAGCAGTACTTC. Amino acids: CASSLILYEQYF.

The J gene is TRBJ2-3, the V gene TRBV7-2; 10 bases agree with TRBD2. V gave up 4 bases and J gave up 4 bases; unmatched junction bases: 5. This CDR3 region has 15 residues. Germline CDR1 reads SGHTA; CDR2 reads FQGNSA. CDR3 nucleotides: TGTGCCAGCAGCTGGCCTAGCGGGGGTGCAGATACGCAGTATTTT. Translation: CASSWPSGGADTQYF.

The rearrangement uses TRBV7-9 and TRBJ1-1, with D perhaps matching TRBD1 (5 bases). V lost 3 bases, J lost 5 bases, and 16 bases lay in between. Germline CDR1 reads SEHNR; CDR2 reads FQNEAQ (reference sequence). The length of the CDR3 is 15 residues. CDR3 protein: CASSFKQALQTEAFF. The CDR3 nucleotides read TGTGCCAGCAGCTTCAAACAGGCACTACAGACTGAAGCTTTCTTT.

The chain couples TRBV4-1 to TRBJ2-1; tentative D call: TRBD1 (5 bases). V lost 5 bases and J lost 0, with 14 bases in between. The germline gives CDR1 MGHRA, CDR2 YSYEKL. The CDR3 length is 16 residues. In DNA, the CDR3 is TGCGCCAGCAGCAATAACCCAAGGGGCTCCTACAATGAGCAGTTCTTC. Its translation: CASSNNPRGSYNEQFF.

This clonotype was counted a few times. This chain joins TRBV19 and TRBJ2-7, with D perhaps assigned TRBD1 or TRBD2 (6 bases each). Looked up from germline, CDR1 is LNHDA and CDR2 is SQIVND (reference sequence). V dropped 3 bases and J dropped 3 bases, with 9 bases sitting between them. There are 13 residues in the CDR3. The CDR3 sequence: CASSIGGRYEQYF. In DNA, the CDR3 is TGTGCCAGTAGTATTGGGGGGCGCTACGAGCAGTACTTC.

This clonotype appeared a few times. V usage is TRBV6-1 and J usage is TRBJ1-5; 7 bases fit TRBD1. The CDR3 loop spans 20 amino acids. Germline V gene data show CDR1 as MNHNS and CDR2 as SASEGT. V was clipped by 11 bases and J by 0 bases; unmatched bases: 25. This CDR3 is CAPAGDSQILNCHSNQPQHF. The CDR3 DNA reads as TGTGCCCCTGCCGGGGACAGCCAGATCTTAAATTGTCATAGCAATCAGCCCCAGCATTTT.

This chain links TRBV5-6 with TRBJ2-7; 10 nucleotides agree with TRBD2. The CDR3 covers 16 residues. The junction had 6 bases not matched to a gene; V was cut back by 1 base and J by 2 bases. Germline V gene data show CDR1 as SGHDT and CDR2 as YYEEEE. In DNA, the CDR3 is TGTGCCAGCAGCTTGTCGACTAGCGGGTTCCCCTACGAGCAGTACTTC. This translates into CASSLSTSGFPYEQYF.

This clonotype was recorded at least ten times. This chain joins TRBV9 and TRBJ2-1; D assignment may be TRBD1 or TRBD2 (5 bases each). The CDR3 consists of 13 residues. V was pared by 0 bases and J by 6 bases, with 7 bases between. Germline loops: CDR1 SGDLS, CDR2 YYNGEE. CDR3 sequence (DNA): TGTGCCAGCAGCGTAGGGGACGGCAATGAGCAGTTCTTC. Its translation is CASSVGDGNEQFF.

This chain links TRBV12-3 or TRBV12-4 with TRBJ2-3; D is ambiguous. The CDR3 length is 13 residues. V was clipped by 0 bases and J by 5 bases, with 6 bases between them. The CDR3 DNA reads as TGTGCCAGCAGTTTAGCCGAGCAAGATACGCAGTATTTT. Translation: CASSLAEQDTQYF.

This clonotype was counted only a few times. The V gene is TRBV29-1, the J gene TRBJ2-1; D unresolved. Trimming stripped 8 bases from V and 8 bases from J, with 19 bases between. This CDR3 has 13 amino acids. CDR1 is SQVTM, CDR2 ANQGSEA, per germline. CDR3 bases: TGCAGCCTTCAGAGGAGCCTGCTGGATGAGCAGTTCTTC. Translation: CSLQRSLLDEQFF.

This rearrangement joins TRBV7-2 to TRBJ2-1; the D gene is possibly TRBD2 (5 bases). The germline V gene encodes CDR1 SGHTA and CDR2 FQGNSA. The CDR3 length is 17 residues. V was clipped by 0 bases and J by 12 bases, with 24 bases between them. The CDR3 spells CASSLAASGSPTMRQFF. The CDR3 DNA reads TGTGCCAGCAGCTTAGCCGCCAGCGGCTCGCCTACAATGAGGCAGTTCTTC. Based on the CDR3 plus reference TRBV7-2 and TRBJ2-1, the full variable domain is GAGVSQSPSNKVTEKGKDVELRCDPISGHTALYWYRQSLGQGLEFLIYFQGNSAPDKSGLPSDRFSAERTGGSVSTLTIQRTQQEDSAVYLCASSLAASGSPTMRQFFGPGTRLTVL.

The chain joins TRBV27 to TRBJ1-3, with D unresolved. Germline lookup yields CDR1 MNHEY and CDR2 SMNVEV (reference sequence). CDR3 length: 14 residues. V gave up 4 bases and J gave up 1 base, with 8 bases separating them. In nucleotides, the CDR3 is TGTGCCAGCAGTTCAGGAGGGTCTGGAAACACCATATATTTT. It yields the protein CASSSGGSGNTIYF.